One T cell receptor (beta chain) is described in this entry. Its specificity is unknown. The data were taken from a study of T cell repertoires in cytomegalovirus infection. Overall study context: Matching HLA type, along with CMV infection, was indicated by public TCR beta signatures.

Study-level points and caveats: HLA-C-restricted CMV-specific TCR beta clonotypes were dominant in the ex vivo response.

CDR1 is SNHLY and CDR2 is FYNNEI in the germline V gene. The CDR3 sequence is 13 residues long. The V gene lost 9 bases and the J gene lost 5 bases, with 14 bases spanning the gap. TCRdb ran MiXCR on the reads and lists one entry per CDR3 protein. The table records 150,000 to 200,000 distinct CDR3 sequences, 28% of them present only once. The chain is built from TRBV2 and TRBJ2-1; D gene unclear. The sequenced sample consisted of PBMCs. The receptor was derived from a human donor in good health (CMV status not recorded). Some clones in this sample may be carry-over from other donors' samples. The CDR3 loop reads CARGKGPNNEQFF. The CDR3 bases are TGTGCCAGGGGAAAAGGACCCAACAATGAGCAGTTCTTC. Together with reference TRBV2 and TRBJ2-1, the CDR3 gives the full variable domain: EPEVTQTPSHQVTQMGQEVILRCVPISNHLYFYWYRQILGQKVEFLVSFYNNEISEKSEIFDDQFSVERPDGSNFTLKIRSTKLEDSAMYFCARGKGPNNEQFFGPGTRLTVL.